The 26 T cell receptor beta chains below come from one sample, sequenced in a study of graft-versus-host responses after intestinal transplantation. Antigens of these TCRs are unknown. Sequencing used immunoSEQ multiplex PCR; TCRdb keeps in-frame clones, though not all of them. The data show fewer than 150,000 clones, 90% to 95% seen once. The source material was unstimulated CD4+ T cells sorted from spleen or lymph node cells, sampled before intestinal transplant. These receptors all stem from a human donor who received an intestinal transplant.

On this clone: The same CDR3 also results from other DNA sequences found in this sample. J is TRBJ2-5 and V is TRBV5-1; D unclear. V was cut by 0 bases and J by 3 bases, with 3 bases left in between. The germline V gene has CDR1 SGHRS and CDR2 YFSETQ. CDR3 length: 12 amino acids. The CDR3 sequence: CASSLGEETQYF. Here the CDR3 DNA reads TGCGCCAGCAGCTTGGGGGAAGAGACCCAGTACTTC.

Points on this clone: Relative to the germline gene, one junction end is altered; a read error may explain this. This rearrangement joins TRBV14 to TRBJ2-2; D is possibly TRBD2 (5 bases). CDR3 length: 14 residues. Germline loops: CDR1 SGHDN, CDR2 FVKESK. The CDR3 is CASSSGPNTGKLFF. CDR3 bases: TGTGCCAGCAGCTCCGGACCGAACACCGGGAAGCTGTTTTTT. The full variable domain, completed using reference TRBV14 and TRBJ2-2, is EAGVTQFPSHSVIEKGQTVTLRCDPISGHDNLYWYRRVMGKEIKFLLHFVKESKQDESGMPNNRFLAERTGGTYSTLKVQPAELEDSGVYFCASSSGPNTGKLFFGEGSRLTVL.

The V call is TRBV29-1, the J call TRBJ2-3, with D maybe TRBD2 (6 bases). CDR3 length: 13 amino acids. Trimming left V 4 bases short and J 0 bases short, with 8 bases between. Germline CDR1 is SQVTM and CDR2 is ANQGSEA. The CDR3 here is CSVAGRSTDTQYF. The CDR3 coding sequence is TGCAGCGTTGCTGGGAGGAGCACAGATACGCAGTATTTT.

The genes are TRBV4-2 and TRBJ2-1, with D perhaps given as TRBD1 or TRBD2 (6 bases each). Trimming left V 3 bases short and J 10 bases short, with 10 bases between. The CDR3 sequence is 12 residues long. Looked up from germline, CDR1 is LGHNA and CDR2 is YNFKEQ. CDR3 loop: CASSQPGAEQFF. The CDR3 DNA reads TGTGCCAGCAGCCAGCCGGGGGCCGAGCAGTTCTTC.

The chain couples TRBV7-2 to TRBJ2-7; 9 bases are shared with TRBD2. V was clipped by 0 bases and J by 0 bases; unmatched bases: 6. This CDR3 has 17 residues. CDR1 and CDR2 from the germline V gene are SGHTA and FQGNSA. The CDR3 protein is CASSLASGGDSSYEQYF. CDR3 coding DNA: TGTGCCAGCAGCTTAGCTAGCGGGGGCGATAGCTCCTACGAGCAGTACTTC. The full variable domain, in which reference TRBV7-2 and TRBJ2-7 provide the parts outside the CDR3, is GAGVSQSPSNKVTEKGKDVELRCDPISGHTALYWYRQSLGQGLEFLIYFQGNSAPDKSGLPSDRFSAERTGGSVSTLTIQRTQQEDSAVYLCASSLASGGDSSYEQYFGPGTRLTVT.

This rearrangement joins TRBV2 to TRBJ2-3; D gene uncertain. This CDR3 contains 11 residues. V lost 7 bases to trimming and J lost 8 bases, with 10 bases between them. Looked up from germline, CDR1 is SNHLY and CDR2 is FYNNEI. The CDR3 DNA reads TGTGCCAGCACCCCCTCGGGTACGCAGTATTTT. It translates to CASTPSGTQYF.

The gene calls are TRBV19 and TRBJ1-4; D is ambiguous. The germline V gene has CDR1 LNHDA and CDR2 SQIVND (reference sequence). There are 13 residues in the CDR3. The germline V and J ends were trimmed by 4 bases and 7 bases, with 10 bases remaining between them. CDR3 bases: TGTGCCAGTAGTACAGGTCAGAGTGAAAAACTGTTTTTT. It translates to CASSTGQSEKLFF.

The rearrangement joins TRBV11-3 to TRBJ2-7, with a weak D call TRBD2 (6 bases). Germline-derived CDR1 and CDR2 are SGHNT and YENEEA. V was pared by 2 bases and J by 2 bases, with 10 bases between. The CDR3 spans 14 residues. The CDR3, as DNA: TGTGCCAGCAGCTTAAAGCCGGGGGCCTACGAGCAGTACTTC. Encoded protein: CASSLKPGAYEQYF.

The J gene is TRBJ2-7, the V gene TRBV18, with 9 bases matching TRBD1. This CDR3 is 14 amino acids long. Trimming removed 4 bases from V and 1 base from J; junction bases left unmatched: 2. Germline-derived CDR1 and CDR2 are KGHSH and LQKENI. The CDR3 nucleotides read TGTGCCAGCTCACTAGGACAGGGGTCCTACGAGCAGTACTTC. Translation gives CASSLGQGSYEQYF.

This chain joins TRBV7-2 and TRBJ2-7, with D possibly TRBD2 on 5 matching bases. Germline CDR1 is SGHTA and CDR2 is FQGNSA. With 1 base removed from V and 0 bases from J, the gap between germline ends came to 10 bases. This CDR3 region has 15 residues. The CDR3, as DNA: TGTGCCAGCAGCTTAGTGACCAGCGGCTCCTACGAGCAGTACTTC. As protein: CASSLVTSGSYEQYF.

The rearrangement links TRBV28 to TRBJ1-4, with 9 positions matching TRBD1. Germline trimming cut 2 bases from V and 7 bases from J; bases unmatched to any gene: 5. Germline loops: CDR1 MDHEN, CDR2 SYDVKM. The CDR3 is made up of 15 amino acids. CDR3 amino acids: CASSLGTGRGEKLFF. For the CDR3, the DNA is TGTGCCAGCAGTTTAGGGACAGGGAGGGGTGAAAAACTGTTTTTT.

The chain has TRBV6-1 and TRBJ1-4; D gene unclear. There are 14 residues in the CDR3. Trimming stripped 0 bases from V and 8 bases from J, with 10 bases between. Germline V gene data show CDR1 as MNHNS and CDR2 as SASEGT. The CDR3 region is CASSEAIRIEKLFF. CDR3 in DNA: TGTGCCAGCAGTGAAGCAATTCGTATCGAAAAACTGTTTTTT.

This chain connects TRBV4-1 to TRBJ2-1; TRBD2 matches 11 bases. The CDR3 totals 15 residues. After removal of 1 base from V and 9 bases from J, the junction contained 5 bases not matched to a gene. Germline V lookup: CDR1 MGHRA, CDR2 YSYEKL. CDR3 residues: CASSQVLAGELEQFF. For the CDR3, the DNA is TGCGCCAGCAGCCAAGTACTAGCGGGGGAGCTTGAGCAGTTCTTC.

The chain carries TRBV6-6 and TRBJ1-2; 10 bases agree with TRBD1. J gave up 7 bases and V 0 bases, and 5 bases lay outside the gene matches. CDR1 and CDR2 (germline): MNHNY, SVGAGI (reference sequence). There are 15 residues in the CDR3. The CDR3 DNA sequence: TGTGCCAGCAGTTACTCTCGACAGGGGGCGGGTGGCTACACCTTC. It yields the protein CASSYSRQGAGGYTF.

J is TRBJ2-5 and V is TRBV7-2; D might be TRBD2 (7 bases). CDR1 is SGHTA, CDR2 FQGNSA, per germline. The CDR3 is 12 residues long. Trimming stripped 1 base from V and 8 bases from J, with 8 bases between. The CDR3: CASSLGGGTQYF. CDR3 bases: TGTGCCAGCAGCTTAGGGGGGGGCACCCAGTACTTC.

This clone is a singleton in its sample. The CDR3 sequence is CASSELTQGFSYNEQFF. CDR3 DNA sequence: TGTGCCAGCAGTGAACTAACTCAGGGGTTTTCCTACAATGAGCAGTTCTTC. The J gene is TRBJ2-1, the V gene TRBV2; D may be TRBD1 (6 bases). CDR3 length equals 17 residues. Germline values: CDR1 SNHLY, CDR2 FYNNEI. The ends were cut back, 2 bases at V and 1 base at J, with 15 bases in the middle.

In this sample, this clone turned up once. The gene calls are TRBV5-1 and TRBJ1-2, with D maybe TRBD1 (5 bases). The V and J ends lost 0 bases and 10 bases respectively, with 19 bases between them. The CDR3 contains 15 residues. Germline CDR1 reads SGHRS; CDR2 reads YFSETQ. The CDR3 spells CASSLGHQGLNDYTF. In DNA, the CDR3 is TGCGCCAGCAGCTTGGGACACCAGGGCCTTAACGACTACACCTTC. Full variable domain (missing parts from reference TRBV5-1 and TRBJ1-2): KAGVTQTPRYLIKTRGQQVTLSCSPISGHRSVSWYQQTPGQGLQFLFEYFSETQRNKGNFPGRFSGRQFSNSRSEMNVSTLELGDSALYLCASSLGHQGLNDYTFGSGTRLTVV.

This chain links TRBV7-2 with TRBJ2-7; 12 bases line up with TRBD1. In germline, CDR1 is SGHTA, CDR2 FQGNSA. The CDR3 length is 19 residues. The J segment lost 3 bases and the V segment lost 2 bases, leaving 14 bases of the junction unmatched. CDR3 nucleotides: TGTGCCAGCAGCTTAAGAATTAATCCGGGACAGGGGGCTTTCTACGAGCAGTACTTC. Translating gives CASSLRINPGQGAFYEQYF.

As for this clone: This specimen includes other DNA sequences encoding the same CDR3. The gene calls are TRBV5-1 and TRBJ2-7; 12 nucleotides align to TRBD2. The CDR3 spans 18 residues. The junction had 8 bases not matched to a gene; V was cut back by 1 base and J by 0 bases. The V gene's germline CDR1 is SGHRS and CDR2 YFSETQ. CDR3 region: CASSLRSSGGGYSYEQYF. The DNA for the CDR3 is TGCGCCAGCAGCTTGAGGTCTAGCGGGGGGGGATACTCCTACGAGCAGTACTTC.

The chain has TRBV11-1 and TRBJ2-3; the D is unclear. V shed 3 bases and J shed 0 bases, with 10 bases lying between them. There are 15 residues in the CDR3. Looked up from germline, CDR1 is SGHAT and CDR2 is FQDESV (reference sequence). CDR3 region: CASSFATYSTDTQYF. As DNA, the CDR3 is TGTGCCAGCAGCTTCGCTACCTACAGCACAGATACGCAGTATTTT.

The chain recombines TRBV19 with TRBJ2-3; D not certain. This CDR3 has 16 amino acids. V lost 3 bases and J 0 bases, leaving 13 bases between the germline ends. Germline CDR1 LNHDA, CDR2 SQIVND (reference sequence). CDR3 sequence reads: CASSMWASDSTDTQYF. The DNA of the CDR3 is TGTGCCAGTAGTATGTGGGCAAGCGATAGCACAGATACGCAGTATTTT.

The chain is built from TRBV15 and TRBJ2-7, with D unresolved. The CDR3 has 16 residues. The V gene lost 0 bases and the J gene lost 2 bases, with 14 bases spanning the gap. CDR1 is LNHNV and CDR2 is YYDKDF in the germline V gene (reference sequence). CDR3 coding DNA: TGTGCCACCAGCAGAGAAAGAGGCACCGGTACCTACGAGCAGTACTTC. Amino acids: CATSRERGTGTYEQYF.

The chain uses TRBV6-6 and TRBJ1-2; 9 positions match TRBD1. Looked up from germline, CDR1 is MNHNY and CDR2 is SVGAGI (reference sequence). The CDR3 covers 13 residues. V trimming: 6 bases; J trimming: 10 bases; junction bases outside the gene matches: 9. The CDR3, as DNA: TGTGCCAGCAGACCCGGGACAGGGCCTGACTACACCTTC. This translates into CASRPGTGPDYTF.

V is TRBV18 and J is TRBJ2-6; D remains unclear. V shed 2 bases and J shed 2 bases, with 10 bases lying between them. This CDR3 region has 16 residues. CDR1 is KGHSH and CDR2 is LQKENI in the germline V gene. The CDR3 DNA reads TGTGCCAGCTCACCAATATCGGGCGCTGGGGCCAACGTCCTGACTTTC. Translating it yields CASSPISGAGANVLTF. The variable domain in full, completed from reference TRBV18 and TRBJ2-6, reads NAGVMQNPRHLVRRRGQEARLRCSPMKGHSHVYWYRQLPEEGLKFMVYLQKENIIDESGMPKERFSAEFPKEGPSILRIQQVVRGDSAAYFCASSPISGAGANVLTFGAGSRLTVL.

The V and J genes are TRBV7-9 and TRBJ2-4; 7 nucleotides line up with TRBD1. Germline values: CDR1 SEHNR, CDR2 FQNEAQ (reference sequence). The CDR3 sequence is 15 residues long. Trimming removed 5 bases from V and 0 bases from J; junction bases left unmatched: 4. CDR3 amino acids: CASSPTGRAKNIQYF. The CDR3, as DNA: TGTGCCAGCAGCCCGACAGGGCGAGCCAAAAACATTCAGTACTTC.

CDR3 nucleotides: TGTGCCAGCCAAGCGGGCTGGAATTCACCCCTCCACTTT. This encodes CASQAGWNSPLHF. The gene calls are TRBV2 and TRBJ1-6; D remains ambiguous. This CDR3 has 13 amino acids. Deletions cut 8 bases from V and 7 bases from J, with 12 bases between. Germline CDR1 and CDR2: SNHLY and FYNNEI.